These T cell receptor beta chains were read from a single sample in a study of T cell changes during pregnancy in multiple sclerosis. Profiling relied on immunoSEQ multiplex PCR, and the TCRdb table lists in-frame clones only, not all of them. Of 50,000 to 65,000 clones listed, approximately 93% are singletons. The sequencing used CD8+ T cells from peripheral blood mononuclear cells, collected in the second trimester of pregnancy. The origin of the receptors is a female donor with multiple sclerosis, enrolled in a pregnancy study. The CDR3 runs from the conserved cysteine through the conserved F or W. D genes are given only for firm matches. Where a row states a size, it is once, few, many or the class of an expanded clone; other rows omit it.

d_call	clone_size	j_call	cdr3_length	v_call	cdr3_nt	cdr3_aa
TRBD2	once	TRBJ2-1	15	TRBV5-4	TGTGCCAGCAGCTTGTACGGGAGGGCCGTCGATGAGCAGTTCTTC	CASSLYGRAVDEQFF
TRBD1	NA	TRBJ2-7	19	TRBV7-9	TGTGCCAGCAGCTCTCTTCCGGGACAGGTTGGATCGAGCTCCTACGAGCAGTACTTC	CASSSLPGQVGSSSYEQYF
NA	NA	TRBJ1-5	17	TRBV7-3	TGTGCCAGCAGCTTCCCAGGGGCCGGACCGCTAAATCAGCCCCAGCATTTT	CASSFPGAGPLNQPQHF
NA	once	TRBJ2-5	14	TRBV27	TGTGCCAGCAGTTTAATAGCGGCCCAAGAGACCCAGTACTTC	CASSLIAAQETQYF
NA	NA	TRBJ2-3	15	TRBV11-2	TGTGCCAGCAGCTCCTTAGCGCTTAGCACAGATACGCAGTATTTT	CASSSLALSTDTQYF
TRBD1	NA	TRBJ2-7	15	TRBV5-4	TGTGCCAGCAGCAGGACAGGGGTCCCGCCCTACGAGCAGTACTTC	CASSRTGVPPYEQYF
TRBD2	NA	TRBJ2-3	16	TRBV6-4	TGTGCCAGCAGCCAACTAGCGGGAGTGAGCTCAGATACGCAGTATTTT	CASSQLAGVSSDTQYF
TRBD2	NA	TRBJ2-7	15	TRBV5-8	TGTGCCAGCAGCTTAGCGGGGGGGGCATTCTACGAGCAGTACTTC	CASSLAGGAFYEQYF
NA	NA	TRBJ2-7	12	TRBV13	TGTGCCAGCAGCTCCCTAAATAACGAGCAGTACTTC	CASSSLNNEQYF
TRBD1	NA	TRBJ1-2	16	TRBV7-9	TGTGCCAGCAGCTTAGGAGTGACAGGGGGAAACTATGGCTACACCTTC	CASSLGVTGGNYGYTF
NA	once	TRBJ2-7	14	TRBV13	TGTGCCAGCAGCTCCGGTGAGGGTATAGGGGAGCAGTACTTC	CASSSGEGIGEQYF